This is a list of T cell receptor beta chains from one sample in a study of blood T cell repertoires in COVID-19. Method: immunoSEQ multiplex PCR; TCRdb's copy keeps in-frame clones and lacks some. The sample consists of hundreds of thousands of clones, 85% to 90% of them appearing once. The sequencing sample was made of PBMCs or T cells enriched from blood (not recorded which). These receptors came from a woman aged 45 to 65 who had recovered from COVID-19. The CDR3 runs from the conserved cysteine through the conserved F or W. The order of the fields is J gene, clone size, V gene, D gene, CDR3 protein, CDR3 DNA. D genes are given only for firm matches. Part of the rows lack a size; the others show once, few, many or a class for expanded clones.

TRBJ1-5 NA TRBV6-5 NA CASSSTAYSNQPQHF TGTGCCAGCAGCTCGACAGCTTATAGCAATCAGCCCCAGCATTTT
TRBJ1-4 once TRBV5-1 NA CASRVDTKGGKLFF TGCGCCAGCAGGGTCGACACAAAAGGGGGAAAACTGTTTTTT
TRBJ2-5 NA TRBV10-3 NA CAISERQGQETQYF TGTGCCATCAGTGAGAGGCAGGGCCAAGAGACCCAGTACTTC
TRBJ1-6 NA TRBV4-1 NA CASSQEQGPNSPLHF TGCGCCAGCAGCCAAGAACAGGGTCCCAATTCACCCCTCCACTTT
TRBJ2-7 NA TRBV7-2 NA CASSLGRLSYEQYF TGTGCCAGCAGCTTAGGCCGGTTATCCTACGAGCAGTACTTC
TRBJ2-2 once TRBV3-1/TRBV3-2 NA CASSQGPSANTGELFF TGTGCCAGCAGCCAAGGACCTAGTGCGAACACCGGGGAGCTGTTTTTT
TRBJ2-7 NA TRBV29-1 NA CSVEITYEQYF TGCAGCGTTGAAATAACTTACGAGCAGTACTTC
TRBJ2-2 NA TRBV7-9 NA CASSNPVSGELFF TGTGCCAGCAGCAACCCGGTCTCCGGGGAGCTGTTTTTT
TRBJ1-6 NA TRBV6-1 TRBD1 CASSEGQLYNSPLHF TGTGCCAGCAGTGAGGGACAGTTGTATAATTCACCCCTCCACTTT
TRBJ1-5 NA TRBV24-1 NA CATSETTGMGQPQHF TGTGCCACCAGTGAAACTACAGGGATGGGTCAGCCCCAGCATTTT
TRBJ1-1 few TRBV5-5 NA CASSWGAEAFF TGTGCCAGCAGCTGGGGGGCTGAAGCTTTCTTT
TRBJ2-3 NA TRBV9 TRBD2 CASSDLAGALSTDTQYF TGTGCCAGCAGCGATTTAGCGGGGGCCCTTAGCACAGATACGCAGTATTTT
TRBJ1-5 NA TRBV6-5 NA CASSPTGLGQPQHF TGTGCCAGCAGCCCAACAGGTTTGGGCCAGCCCCAGCATTTT
TRBJ2-7 once TRBV6-5 TRBD1 CASARQGKTYEQYF TGTGCCAGCGCCCGACAGGGGAAAACCTACGAGCAGTACTTC
TRBJ1-2 NA TRBV2 NA CASTYLWGDGYTF TGTGCCAGCACCTATCTCTGGGGGGATGGCTACACCTTC
TRBJ2-7 NA TRBV4-1 TRBD2 CASSLQRGTSYEQYF TGCGCCAGCAGCCTGCAGCGGGGGACATCCTACGAGCAGTACTTC
TRBJ1-6 NA TRBV7-9 TRBD1 CASSPGTDNSPLHF TGTGCCAGCAGCCCCGGGACAGATAATTCACCCCTCCACTTT
TRBJ1-2 NA TRBV6-1 NA CASSEARTGGGYTF TGTGCCAGCAGTGAAGCTAGAACGGGGGGAGGCTACACCTTC
TRBJ2-7 NA TRBV7-9 TRBD2 CASSYAGLAGGHEQYF TGTGCCAGCAGCTACGCGGGACTAGCGGGGGGTCACGAGCAGTACTTC
TRBJ1-2 NA TRBV4-3 NA CASSQGTRSDYGYTF TGCGCCAGCAGCCAAGGAACCAGGTCTGACTATGGCTACACCTTC
TRBJ1-2 few TRBV3-1/TRBV3-2 NA CASSFRRDNGNGYTF TGTGCCAGCAGCTTCAGACGGGACAACGGAAATGGCTACACCTTC
TRBJ2-7 NA TRBV18 NA CASSPSSSSSYEQYF TGTGCCAGCTCACCCTCTTCTAGCAGCTCCTACGAGCAGTACTTC
TRBJ2-3 NA TRBV7-8 TRBD2 CASSSTGTTPLRLQYF TGTGCCAGCAGCTCCACCGGGACTACACCCTTAAGATTACAGTATTTT
TRBJ1-5 NA TRBV24-1 TRBD1 CATSDPATGAQPQHF TGTGCCACCAGTGATCCGGCGACAGGGGCTCAGCCCCAGCATTTT
TRBJ2-5 once TRBV21-1 NA CARRGKRETQYF TGTGCCCGGCGGGGGAAGAGGGAGACCCAGTACTTC
TRBJ2-3 NA TRBV30 NA CALNRELDTDTQYF TGTGCCTTGAACAGGGAGTTGGACACAGATACGCAGTATTTT
TRBJ2-7 NA TRBV30 TRBD1 CAWSYNRGRLGAYEQYF TGTGCCTGGAGTTACAACAGGGGGAGGTTGGGGGCATACGAGCAGTACTTC
TRBJ2-5 NA TRBV5-5 NA CASSLGQTPGQETQYF TGTGCCAGCAGCCTTGGACAGACCCCCGGCCAAGAGACCCAGTACTTC